Below are 27 T cell receptor beta chains sequenced from a single sample in a study of post-analysis software for immune sequencing data. The study's findings and limits: TRBV5-6, TRBV5-1 and TRBV20-1 belonged to a set of roughly five TRBV segments that were more frequent in patients than controls.

Unique molecular identifiers had been added to the TCR beta cDNA libraries. Each CDR3 protein is one row after TCRdb ran MiXCR on the PCR reads. Here the sample spans hundreds of thousands of distinct CDR3 sequences, approximately 60% being singletons. For these TCRs, the target antigens are not known. The sample comprised blood. Receptors were obtained from a girl aged 2 to 9 with multiple sclerosis.

This chain uses TRBV20-1 with TRBJ2-5, with D perhaps being TRBD1 or TRBD2 (5 bases each). The last part of the DNA fits TRBJ2-1 better; the J call may be wrong. CDR3 length equals 17 residues. CDR1 is DFQATT and CDR2 is SNEGSKA in the germline V gene (reference sequence). In nucleotides, the CDR3 is TGCAGTGCTAGACCGTCGGGGCGGAAGGACAACCAAGAGACCCAGTTCTTC. Translation: CSARPSGRKDNQETQFF.

The chain joins TRBV7-2 to TRBJ2-3; D remains unclear. Germline loops: CDR1 SGHTA, CDR2 FQGNSA. The CDR3 sequence is 14 residues long. V was trimmed by 0 bases and J by 5 bases, leaving 9 bases between them. The chain's CDR3 is CASSLAGWGDTQYF. The CDR3 bases are TGTGCCAGCAGCTTAGCAGGGTGGGGAGATACGCAGTATTTT.

V is TRBV5-6 and J is TRBJ1-4; D unresolved. The V gene lost 2 bases and the J gene lost 8 bases, with 10 bases spanning the gap. Germline values: CDR1 SGHDT, CDR2 YYEEEE. The CDR3 runs to 13 residues. CDR3 nucleotide sequence: TGTGCCAGCAGCTTTTCAGAGGACGAAAAACTGTTTTTT. It is translated as CASSFSEDEKLFF.

This chain connects TRBV5-5 to TRBJ2-2; 7 bases fit TRBD1. The CDR3 spans 15 residues. Germline V CDR1 and CDR2: SGHKS, YYEKEE (reference sequence). J was trimmed by 1 base and V by 5 bases; bases with no gene match: 5. The CDR3, as DNA: TGTGCCAGCAGGACAGGGTGGGAGAACACCGGGGAGCTGTTTTTT. Protein sequence: CASRTGWENTGELFF.

The chain uses TRBV7-9 and TRBJ2-1; 7 positions match TRBD2. There are 16 residues in the CDR3. Germline lookup yields CDR1 SEHNR and CDR2 FQNEAQ (reference sequence). V was pared by 4 bases and J by 5 bases, with 11 bases of the junction left unmatched. CDR3 sequence reads: CASSSYSGTTHNEQFF. CDR3 in DNA: TGTGCCAGCAGCTCTTACTCCGGGACTACCCACAATGAGCAGTTCTTC.

This clonotype was recorded a few times. The chain recombines TRBV7-3 with TRBJ1-1; D is ambiguous. The length of the CDR3 is 13 residues. CDR1 is SGHTA and CDR2 is FQGTGA in the germline V gene. Trimming removed 0 bases from V and 4 bases from J, with 6 bases in between. The CDR3 DNA reads as TGTGCCAGCAGCTTAACGTGGGGCACTGAAGCTTTCTTT. It codes for CASSLTWGTEAFF.

The chain employs TRBV20-1 and TRBJ2-3; TRBD1 or TRBD2 may be the D gene (5 bases each). The length of the CDR3 is 15 residues. V was cut by 0 bases and J by 11 bases, with 21 bases left in between. Per germline, CDR1 DFQATT and CDR2 SNEGSKA (reference sequence). In DNA, the CDR3 is TGCAGTGCTAGAGACGGGTCGGGGCCGACCTACGAGCAGTATTTT. Protein: CSARDGSGPTYEQYF.

V usage is TRBV6-6 and J usage is TRBJ1-2, with D possibly being TRBD1 (6 bases). This CDR3 has 13 amino acids. The V end was cut by 2 bases, the J end by 5 bases, with 9 bases between. Germline V CDR1 and CDR2: MNHNY, SVGAGI (reference sequence). CDR3 protein: CASSYRQGYGYTF. The CDR3 DNA reads as TGTGCCAGCAGTTACAGGCAGGGGTATGGCTACACCTTC.

This clonotype was counted a single time. The chain carries TRBV11-2 and TRBJ2-7; 9 nucleotides align to TRBD2. The CDR3 has 15 residues. Germline V gene data show CDR1 as SGHAT and CDR2 as FQNNGV. V was clipped by 6 bases and J by 7 bases; unmatched bases: 13. The CDR3 here is CASRTLAGVLREQYF. CDR3 coding DNA: TGTGCCAGCAGGACATTAGCGGGAGTCTTGAGGGAGCAGTACTTC.

This clonotype appeared a single time. This chain links TRBV5-1 with TRBJ2-5; 9 bases align to TRBD1. The CDR3 contains 14 residues. Germline assignment: CDR1 SGHRS and CDR2 YFSETQ. V shed 3 bases and J 11 bases; nucleotides not matched to a gene: 11. Written as DNA, the CDR3 is TGCGCCAGCAGCTCCGGGACAGGGACTACGGAGCAGTACTTC. It translates to CASSSGTGTTEQYF.

The DNA for the CDR3 is TGTGCCAGCAGCTTAGGCAGACCTGAAGCTTTCTTT. It is translated as CASSLGRPEAFF. This chain uses TRBV7-2 with TRBJ1-1; D gene uncertain. CDR3 size: 12 residues. V gave up 1 base and J gave up 6 bases, with 6 bases separating them. Germline CDR1 and CDR2: SGHTA and FQGNSA.

The chain uses TRBV29-1 and TRBJ2-5, with D maybe TRBD1 (5 bases). The CDR3 runs 13 residues. V lost 8 bases and J lost 1, with 14 bases in between. Germline loops: CDR1 SQVTM, CDR2 ANQGSEA. CDR3 sequence (DNA): TGCAGCCTCACGCAGGGCATCCAAGAGACCCAGTACTTC. It encodes CSLTQGIQETQYF.

This clonotype was detected once. This chain uses TRBV28 with TRBJ2-5, with 9 positions matching TRBD1. CDR1 is MDHEN, CDR2 SYDVKM, per germline. The CDR3 spans 13 residues. V was pared by 6 bases and J by 11 bases, with 10 bases of the junction left unmatched. CDR3 in amino acids: CASRNRGREEQYF. As DNA, the CDR3 is TGTGCCAGCAGGAACAGGGGGCGTGAGGAGCAGTACTTC. The whole variable domain, remainder taken from reference TRBV28 and TRBJ2-5, is DVKVTQSSRYLVKRTGEKVFLECVQDMDHENMFWYRQDPGLGLRLIYFSYDVKMKEKGDIPEGYSVSREKKERFSLILESASTNQTSMYLCASRNRGREEQYFGPGTRLLVL.

This clonotype was seen a handful of times. A much larger clone lies a single base off, so this may be a read error. The chain combines TRBV29-1 with TRBJ1-1; tentative D call: TRBD1 (6 bases). V lost 6 bases, J lost 4 bases, and 15 bases lay in between. In germline, CDR1 is SQVTM, CDR2 ANQGSEA. The CDR3 has 13 residues. CDR3: CSVGKGEGTEAFF. The CDR3 DNA follows: TGCAGCGTGGGTAAGGGGGAGGGCACTGAAGCTTTCTTT. Variable domain in full (rest from reference TRBV29-1 and TRBJ1-1): SAVISQKPSRDICQRGTSLTIQCQVDSQVTMMFWYRQQPGQSLTLIATANQGSEATYESGFVIDKFPISRPNLTFSTLTVSNMSPEDSSIYLCSVGKGEGTEAFFGQGTRLTVV.

This clonotype was found a few times. The CDR3 protein is CASSPGTSGRANEQYF. The CDR3 DNA follows: TGTGCCAGCAGCCCTGGGACTAGCGGGAGGGCTAACGAGCAGTACTTC. The V gene is TRBV5-5, the J gene TRBJ2-7; 16 nucleotides line up with TRBD2. Germline assignment: CDR1 SGHKS and CDR2 YYEKEE (reference sequence). The length of the CDR3 is 16 residues. J was trimmed by 5 bases and V by 4 bases; bases with no gene match: 6.

The rearrangement links TRBV3-1 to TRBJ2-1; TRBD1 aligns across 12 bases. The CDR3 is 20 amino acids. V lost 6 bases to trimming and J lost 1 base; unmatched junction nucleotides: 16. CDR1 and CDR2 (germline): LGHDT, YNNKEL (reference sequence). The CDR3 DNA sequence: TGTGCCAGCAGTAGAGACCGGGACAGGGGGCGGCGAAGGTCCTACAATGAGCAGTTCTTC. Translation: CASSRDRDRGRRRSYNEQFF.

The chain has TRBV7-9 and TRBJ2-1, with 9 bases lining up with TRBD2. CDR3 length: 16 amino acids. J gave up 9 bases and V 1 base, and 10 bases lay outside the gene matches. Germline V lookup: CDR1 SEHNR, CDR2 FQNEAQ (reference sequence). The CDR3 sequence is CASSLGYFLAGSEQFF. CDR3 DNA: TGTGCCAGCAGCTTAGGGTATTTCCTAGCGGGAAGTGAGCAGTTCTTC.

The chain recombines TRBV3-1 with TRBJ2-1, with no clear D. Germline CDR1 is LGHDT and CDR2 is YNNKEL (reference sequence). V was shortened by 0 bases and J by 3 bases, with 24 bases between the two germline ends. The CDR3 spans 20 residues. The CDR3 reads CASSQDQWKYSTPFYNEQFF. The CDR3 DNA reads TGTGCCAGCAGCCAAGACCAATGGAAGTATTCGACGCCGTTCTACAATGAGCAGTTCTTC.

The genes are TRBV20-1 and TRBJ1-6; D is perhaps TRBD1 (5 bases). V shed 2 bases and J shed 7 bases, with 12 bases lying between them. The CDR3 spans 14 residues. Germline V gives CDR1 DFQATT, CDR2 SNEGSKA (reference sequence). CDR3 residues: CSARPGGANSPLHF. In DNA, the CDR3 is TGCAGTGCTAGACCAGGAGGGGCGAATTCACCCCTCCACTTT.

The chain combines TRBV15 with TRBJ2-1, with D possibly being TRBD1 (6 bases). The V end was cut by 0 bases, the J end by 2 bases, with 11 bases between. CDR1 and CDR2 (germline): LNHNV, YYDKDF (reference sequence). CDR3 length equals 16 residues. The DNA for the CDR3 is TGTGCCACCAGCAGAGAGTGGGGACAACCCTACAATGAGCAGTTCTTC. It translates to CATSREWGQPYNEQFF.

The chain combines TRBV7-8 with TRBJ2-7, with TRBD1 matching over 9 bases. V lost 5 bases, J lost 1 base, and 6 bases stayed unmatched. The CDR3 consists of 15 residues. CDR1 and CDR2 from the germline V gene are SGHVS and FQNEAQ. The CDR3 DNA is TGTGCCAGCAGCCCGGACAGGGGTGAATCCTACGAGCAGTACTTC. Translating it yields CASSPDRGESYEQYF.

The chain employs TRBV6-1 and TRBJ2-5; D is unresolved. The ends were cut back, 9 bases at V and 3 bases at J, with 11 bases in the middle. The germline CDR1 and CDR2 sequences are MNHNS and SASEGT. This CDR3 has 12 amino acids. CDR3 in amino acids: CASAFVEETQYF. In DNA, the CDR3 is TGTGCCAGTGCCTTTGTGGAAGAGACCCAGTACTTC.

This clonotype appeared once. The chain is built from TRBV4-3 and TRBJ2-3; 13 positions match TRBD2. Germline values: CDR1 LGHNA, CDR2 YSLEER. The CDR3 has 15 amino acids. V lost 4 bases and J lost 4; bases outside the gene matches: 2. The CDR3 sequence is CASSPGTSGADTQYF. The CDR3 nucleotides are TGCGCCAGCAGCCCCGGGACTAGCGGGGCAGATACGCAGTATTTT.

The chain is built from TRBV29-1 and TRBJ2-3, with no clear D. Germline CDR1 reads SQVTM; CDR2 reads ANQGSEA. This CDR3 region has 13 residues. Trimming removed 0 bases from V and 2 bases from J, with 6 bases in between. The CDR3 DNA sequence: TGCAGCGTTGAAGAAGGAAACACAGATACGCAGTATTTT. It is translated as CSVEEGNTDTQYF.

The rearrangement links TRBV4-1 to TRBJ2-1, with TRBD1 as a possible D gene (5 bases). Germline-derived CDR1 and CDR2 are MGHRA and YSYEKL. The CDR3 length is 14 residues. The V end was cut by 1 base, the J end by 8 bases, with 12 bases between. CDR3 nucleotides: TGCGCCAGCAGCCAAGTCCCAGGGATGGATGAGCAGTTCTTC. Translation gives CASSQVPGMDEQFF.

The sample holds one count of this clonotype. The chain carries TRBV10-1 and TRBJ2-1; TRBD2 is a possible D gene (5 bases). The CDR3 loop spans 14 amino acids. The ends were cut back, 6 bases at V and 3 bases at J, with 12 bases in the middle. The germline CDR1 and CDR2 sequences are WNHNN and SYGVQD (reference sequence). CDR3 bases: TGCGCCAGCAGCTTCTCGCGGGTCTACAATGAGCAGTTCTTC. Encoded protein: CASSFSRVYNEQFF.

The rearrangement links TRBV5-6 to TRBJ1-2; D is uncertain. Trimming removed 4 bases at V and 2 bases at J, with 15 bases between. The CDR3 totals 15 residues. Germline CDR1 SGHDT, CDR2 YYEEEE. The CDR3 bases are TGTGCCAGCAGCCCCTCCGGGATATCAAACTATGGCTACACCTTC. As protein: CASSPSGISNYGYTF. The full variable domain, with the rest looked up from reference TRBV5-6 and TRBJ1-2, is DAGVTQSPTHLIKTRGQQVTLRCSPKSGHDTVSWYQQALGQGPQFIFQYYEEEERQRGNFPDRFSGHQFPNYSSELNVNALLLGDSALYLCASSPSGISNYGYTFGSGTRLTVV.